The 27 T cell receptor beta chains reported below all come from one sample, sequenced in a study of blood T cell repertoires in COVID-19. The assay was immunoSEQ multiplex PCR, and TCRdb's table has in-frame clones only and misses some. This table has about 220,000 clones, roughly 85% appearing once. Sequencing was done on a sample of PBMCs or T cells enriched from blood (not recorded which). Every receptor here comes from a woman between 40 and 50 years old with acute COVID-19.

The chain combines TRBV6-1 with TRBJ1-5; possible D gene TRBD1, 5 bases. Germline-derived CDR1 and CDR2 are MNHNS and SASEGT. Trimming removed 1 base at V and 2 bases at J, with 12 bases between. CDR3 length equals 16 residues. This CDR3 is CASSEVGHTGNQPQHF. Here the CDR3 DNA reads TGTGCCAGCAGTGAAGTAGGACATACGGGCAATCAGCCCCAGCATTTT.

This clone was recorded a few times. J is TRBJ1-2 and V is TRBV7-8; D may be TRBD1 (5 bases). CDR1 and CDR2 (germline): SGHVS, FQNEAQ. Between the trimmed V and J ends, which lost 3 bases and 6 bases, there was a span of 17 bases. CDR3 length equals 15 residues. CDR3 nucleotide sequence: TGTGCCAGCAGCTTGGATCCGACAGACCCCCATGGCTACACCTTC. Protein: CASSLDPTDPHGYTF.

This chain uses TRBV9 with TRBJ1-3; 7 bases are shared with TRBD1. The ends lost 0 bases at V and 4 bases at J; junction bases unmatched: 4. The CDR3 contains 15 residues. Per the germline V gene, CDR1 is SGDLS and CDR2 is YYNGEE. The CDR3 here is CASSVVGQEGNTIYF. The CDR3 bases are TGTGCCAGCAGCGTAGTTGGACAGGAGGGAAACACCATATATTTT.

This rearrangement joins TRBV27 to TRBJ2-2; 15 positions agree with TRBD2. CDR1 and CDR2 (germline): MNHEY, SMNVEV (reference sequence). CDR3 length equals 19 residues. With V trimmed by 0 bases and J by 0 bases, 2 bases remained unmatched. The CDR3 spells CASSLSGLAGGSNTGELFF. In DNA, the CDR3 is TGTGCCAGCAGTTTATCGGGACTAGCGGGGGGCTCGAACACCGGGGAGCTGTTTTTT.

The chain recombines TRBV7-2 with TRBJ1-5; no clear D gene. V was cut by 1 base and J by 7 bases, with 14 bases left in between. Germline-derived CDR1 and CDR2 are SGHTA and FQGNSA. The CDR3 has 15 residues. The CDR3 is CASSLVGWGVQPQHF. CDR3 DNA: TGTGCCAGCAGCTTAGTGGGGTGGGGAGTGCAGCCCCAGCATTTT.

V and J are TRBV6-1 and TRBJ1-1; a possible D gene is TRBD1 (5 bases). Germline-derived CDR1 and CDR2 are MNHNS and SASEGT. This CDR3 has 13 residues. V lost 2 bases and J lost 8, with 12 bases in between. The CDR3 sequence is CASSETQGSEAFF. CDR3 bases: TGTGCCAGCAGTGAAACCCAGGGTTCGGAAGCTTTCTTT.

This rearrangement joins TRBV6-5 to TRBJ2-5, with 8 bases identical to TRBD2. CDR1 and CDR2 from the germline V gene are MNHEY and SVGAGI. The CDR3 spans 15 residues. J lost 2 bases, V lost 5 bases, and 7 bases had no gene match. DNA of the CDR3: TGTGCCAGCAGTAGCAGGCGGGGGGTACAAGAGACCCAGTACTTC. Translated, it gives CASSSRRGVQETQYF.

This chain joins TRBV7-9 and TRBJ1-1; TRBD1 is a possible D gene (6 bases). The germline gives CDR1 SEHNR, CDR2 FQNEAQ (reference sequence). V lost 8 bases, J lost 1 base, and 17 bases lay in between. The CDR3 spans 15 residues. The CDR3 DNA reads as TGTGCCAGCGGACAACAGGGTGGGTCGAACACTGAAGCTTTCTTT. This codes for CASGQQGGSNTEAFF.

This clone showed up just a few times. The chain links TRBV19 to TRBJ1-5; D is ambiguous. V lost 7 bases to trimming and J lost 1 base, with 11 bases between them. Germline lookup yields CDR1 LNHDA and CDR2 SQIVND (reference sequence). The CDR3 has 14 residues. CDR3: CASMRVGSNQPQHF. The CDR3 DNA sequence: TGTGCCAGTATGAGGGTCGGGAGCAATCAGCCCCAGCATTTT.

V is TRBV10-2 and J is TRBJ1-1; TRBD1 agrees at 8 bases. CDR1 and CDR2 from the germline V gene are WSHSY and SAAADI. The CDR3 is 13 residues long. Trimming removed 8 bases from V and 6 bases from J; junction bases left unmatched: 8. DNA for the CDR3: TGCGCCAGCGGGGCAGGGGGCCTCTCTGAAGCTTTCTTT. Its translation is CASGAGGLSEAFF.

Note on this clone: At one end the junction does not follow the germline gene, possibly because of a read error. This chain joins TRBV4-3 and TRBJ1-2; TRBD1 aligns across 9 bases. CDR3 length: 12 amino acids. Germline loops: CDR1 LGHNA, CDR2 YSLEER. The CDR3 DNA is TGCGCCAGCAGCCAAGAACGGGACAGGGCCCTCTTC. It specifies CASSQERDRALF.

The rearrangement uses TRBV19 and TRBJ1-2; 10 nucleotides align to TRBD1. The CDR3 sequence is 17 residues long. V lost 5 bases, J lost 3 bases, and 12 bases stayed unmatched. CDR1 and CDR2 from the germline V gene are LNHDA and SQIVND (reference sequence). The CDR3 bases are TGTGCCAGTAGTTACGTCCGACGACAGGGGGCGGACTATGGCTACACCTTC. As protein: CASSYVRRQGADYGYTF.

The chain joins TRBV10-2 to TRBJ1-2; weak D call: TRBD1 (6 bases). The CDR3 sequence is 15 residues long. The germline gives CDR1 WSHSY, CDR2 SAAADI. V lost 4 bases to trimming and J lost 4 bases, with 16 bases between them. CDR3 amino acids: CASSVNRESPYGYTF. The CDR3 nucleotides are TGCGCCAGCAGTGTGAACAGGGAGTCTCCCTATGGCTACACCTTC.

Here the CDR3 DNA reads TGCGCCAGCAGCCTCGGACAGGGGGACTATGGCTACACCTTC. Its translation is CASSLGQGDYGYTF. The gene calls are TRBV4-3 and TRBJ1-2, with 10 bases that match TRBD1. Germline values: CDR1 LGHNA, CDR2 YSLEER. The V and J ends lost 4 bases and 3 bases, in that order; junction bases with no gene match: 2. The CDR3 totals 14 residues.

The chain links TRBV18 to TRBJ1-2, with TRBD1 matching 8 bases. This CDR3 spans 12 amino acids. Looked up from germline, CDR1 is KGHSH and CDR2 is LQKENI. J gave up 8 bases and V 6 bases, and 5 bases lay outside the gene matches. The CDR3 here is CASSPTGEGYTF. The CDR3 DNA follows: TGTGCCAGCTCCCCGACAGGGGAAGGCTACACCTTC.

The genes are TRBV2 and TRBJ1-5, with D perhaps matching TRBD1 (6 bases). In germline, CDR1 is SNHLY, CDR2 FYNNEI. V was pared by 6 bases and J by 7 bases, with 10 bases between. The CDR3 spans 12 residues. CDR3 sequence: CASRQGLQPQHF. The CDR3 bases are TGTGCCAGCAGACAGGGTTTGCAGCCCCAGCATTTT.

CDR3 residues: CASSGPAGTSMREQYV. The CDR3 coding sequence is TGTGCCAGCAGCGGCCCCGCGGGAACTTCCATGAGGGAGCAGTACGTC. The rearrangement uses TRBV5-8 and TRBJ2-7; tentative D call: TRBD2 (6 bases). V gave up 4 bases and J gave up 7 bases, with 24 bases separating them. In germline, CDR1 is SGHTS, CDR2 YDEGEE. CDR3 length: 16 amino acids.

V gene TRBV7-9 combines with J gene TRBJ1-1; 8 positions match TRBD1. The length of the CDR3 is 18 residues. J was trimmed by 1 base and V by 5 bases; bases with no gene match: 15. Germline CDR1 and CDR2: SEHNR and FQNEAQ (reference sequence). The CDR3 is CASSPRTGNSPENTEAFF. The DNA for the CDR3 is TGTGCCAGCAGCCCAAGGACAGGGAACTCGCCTGAGAACACTGAAGCTTTCTTT. Full variable domain (remainder filled in from reference TRBV7-9 and TRBJ1-1): DTGVSQNPRHKITKRGQNVTFRCDPISEHNRLYWYRQTLGQGPEFLTYFQNEAQLEKSRLLSDRFSAERPKGSFSTLEIQRTEQGDSAMYLCASSPRTGNSPENTEAFFGQGTRLTVV.

The chain is built from TRBV2 and TRBJ1-1; TRBD1 agrees at 10 bases. The germline V gene encodes CDR1 SNHLY and CDR2 FYNNEI. The CDR3 has 12 residues. With 10 bases clipped from V and 3 bases from J, the junction kept 2 bases outside the gene matches. CDR3 DNA sequence: TGTGCCAACGGACAGGGGGACACTGAAGCTTTCTTT. Translating it yields CANGQGDTEAFF. The whole variable domain, remainder taken from reference TRBV2 and TRBJ1-1, is EPEVTQTPSHQVTQMGQEVILRCVPISNHLYFYWYRQILGQKVEFLVSFYNNEISEKSEIFDDQFSVERPDGSNFTLKIRSTKLEDSAMYFCANGQGDTEAFFGQGTRLTVV.

This chain uses TRBV3-1 (or the pseudogene TRBV3-2) with TRBJ2-5; 11 bases match TRBD1. V shed 5 bases and J 3 bases; nucleotides not matched to a gene: 5. Looked up from germline, CDR1 is LGHDT and CDR2 is YNNKEL (reference sequence). CDR3 length: 15 residues. The CDR3 region has the DNA TGTGCCAGCAGCTTTCCGGGACAGGGGGAAGAGACCCAGTACTTC. Translated: CASSFPGQGEETQYF.

The rearrangement links TRBV27 to TRBJ1-1; 7 bases map to TRBD1. V shed 3 bases and J 5 bases; nucleotides not matched to a gene: 15. Germline V gene sequence: CDR1 MNHEY, CDR2 SMNVEV (reference sequence). The length of the CDR3 is 17 residues. The CDR3 coding sequence is TGTGCCAGCAGTTTTGGACAGGTCCGGAAGAGGGGTACTGAAGCTTTCTTT. Translation: CASSFGQVRKRGTEAFF.

The V call is TRBV21-1, the J call TRBJ2-4; the table's TRBD1 call for D was not verified on the DNA. TRBV21-1 is a documented pseudogene. The CDR3 loop spans 17 amino acids. The CDR3 DNA sequence: TGTGCCAGCAGCAAATTTTCGACAGGTCTAGCCAAAAACATTCAGTACTTC. This translates into CASSKFSTGLAKNIQYF.

The rearrangement links TRBV5-4 to TRBJ1-4; TRBD1 matches at 10 bases. V was pared by 4 bases and J by 5 bases, with 14 bases of the junction left unmatched. This CDR3 contains 18 residues. Germline assignment: CDR1 SGHNT and CDR2 YYREEE (reference sequence). The CDR3 DNA reads as TGTGCCAGCAGCCCGGCGCCGGGACAGGGGTCCCAAAATGAAAAACTGTTTTTT. Translated, it gives CASSPAPGQGSQNEKLFF. The full variable domain, in which reference TRBV5-4 and TRBJ1-4 provide the parts outside the CDR3, is ETGVTQSPTHLIKTRGQQVTLRCSSQSGHNTVSWYQQALGQGPQFIFQYYREEENGRGNFPPRFSGLQFPNYSSELNVNALELDDSALYLCASSPAPGQGSQNEKLFFGSGTQLSVL.

The table lists this clone with a count of one. This sequence joins TRBV10-3 and TRBJ2-1, with D possibly matching TRBD2 (6 bases). V was pared by 10 bases and J by 1 base, with 11 bases between. This CDR3 is built from 13 residues. Germline V CDR1 and CDR2: ENHRY, SYGVKD. The CDR3 here is CASRDSSYNEQFF. CDR3 sequence (DNA): TGTGCCAGCCGGGACTCTTCCTACAATGAGCAGTTCTTC.

The chain employs TRBV5-1 and TRBJ2-3; D might be TRBD1 (7 bases). Germline V gives CDR1 SGHRS, CDR2 YFSETQ. Trimming took off 1 base at V and 5 bases at J, with 14 bases between the two ends. The CDR3 is 15 amino acids. The CDR3 loop is CASSLYRGGGDTQYF. The CDR3 region has the DNA TGCGCCAGCAGCTTGTACAGGGGAGGTGGAGATACGCAGTATTTT. Supplemented by reference TRBV5-1 and TRBJ2-3, the full variable domain reads KAGVTQTPRYLIKTRGQQVTLSCSPISGHRSVSWYQQTPGQGLQFLFEYFSETQRNKGNFPGRFSGRQFSNSRSEMNVSTLELGDSALYLCASSLYRGGGDTQYFGPGTRLTVL.

The chain combines TRBV5-1 with TRBJ1-2, with 8 bases matching TRBD1. V lost 0 bases to trimming and J lost 7 bases; unmatched junction nucleotides: 5. This CDR3 is 14 amino acids long. In germline, CDR1 is SGHRS, CDR2 YFSETQ. DNA of the CDR3: TGCGCCAGCAGCTTGGTTGGACAGGGTAGTGGCTACACCTTC. Translating it yields CASSLVGQGSGYTF.

V gene TRBV6-2 or TRBV6-3 combines with J gene TRBJ1-1; a possible D gene is TRBD1 (6 bases). V lost 5 bases to trimming and J lost 9 bases, with 16 bases between them. Germline V lookup: CDR1 MNHEY, CDR2 SVGEGT. The CDR3 extends over 13 amino acids. CDR3 sequence: CASSAPGQVKAFF. CDR3 sequence (DNA): TGTGCCAGCAGTGCCCCGGGACAAGTAAAAGCTTTCTTT.